One TCR beta chain is described in this entry. No antigen is known for it. No base quality information exists; no much larger clone differs at one position. The sample is drawn from a study of identical twins (dated by TCRdb to the mid-2010s). Notes on the research overall: TCR alpha and beta repertoires from monozygotic twins, unrelated adults of various ages and cord blood were deep-sequenced to test whether fetal clonotypes persist. To rule out contamination, replicate twin experiments were performed at different times with different library preparation protocols. Findings and caveats that apply to the study as a whole: Zero-insertion analyses could be partly confounded by invariant T cells such as MAIT and iNKT, although diverse VJ usage argued against such confounding for most clonotypes. Because the same donors could not be followed over many years, the conclusions depended on cross-sectional statistical analysis. Fewer insertions were carried by abundant cord blood beta clonotypes; a weaker similar trend was observed in young adult naive repertoires, while no such trend was observed in memory repertoires. Compared with coincidental sharing between unrelated individuals, out-of-frame TCR alpha sequences shared between twins had an excess of sequences with low generation probability. In monozygotic twins, recombination models systematically underestimated out-of-frame TCR alpha sharing, but the models matched the sharing seen between unrelated individuals. A weaker excess of twin sharing was found in beta out-of-frame sequences because the signal-to-noise ratio was lowered by fewer shared sequences.

Receptors were amplified or captured by 5' RACE. Sequencing took place on an Illumina HiSeq 2000. A universal primer binding site was added through template switching, and the final cDNA carried a unique molecular identifier so that TCR cDNA molecules could be counted accurately. Specific primers in the conserved constant-segment region were used to synthesize first-strand cDNA for TCR alpha and beta chains. To control for contamination, each cDNA library was double barcoded with a SMART-Mk sample barcode plus Illumina barcodes. TruSeq adapter sequences and Illumina sample barcodes were added in two successive PCR steps. TCR alpha and beta cDNA libraries were sequenced on the Illumina HiSeq platform with custom primers. Per the source publication's procedure: Raw reads were processed with MiGEC to extract unique molecular identifiers, and MiXCR was used to determine CDR3 positions. Recombination models were inferred per individual with the repgenHMM and IGoR tools using an EM algorithm. Shared clonotypes were analyzed with the tcR package in R, and sharing was normalized by the product of cloneset sizes. To study raw recombination without the effects of thymic and clonal selection, out-of-frame nonproductive sequences were analyzed. Through fastp at Q25 and MiXCR, TCRdb rebuilt clones from the public reads, retaining in-frame beta chains. Each entry is one CDR3 protein sequence, shown with its most common DNA and genes. TCRdb, rather than the study authors, made the V and J calls. The sample has 540,000 or so distinct CDR3 sequences on record, about 20% of them singletons. Approximately 0.52% of the sample is held by the ten biggest clonotypes.

All donors were healthy Caucasians. Three pairs of female monozygotic twins, all aged about 18 to 30 years, were included in the twin cohort. CD4+ and CD8+ T cell populations were isolated with positive isolation kits from Invitrogen. These data also formed part of another study, on yellow fever vaccine responses in identical twins. The second investigation adds: According to the authors, the vaccine-induced T cell response in identical twins seemed to be partly convergent and partly specific to each individual. In identical twins, the study followed T cell clones that responded to the vaccine with precision.

The source of this sequence is a woman aged 18-35 years in good health. Sequenced: CD4+ T cells sorted from blood.

The CDR3 reads as follows: CASSPGTRDHEQYF. The DNA sequence reads TGTGCCAGCAGCCCCGGGACCCGAGACCACGAGCAGTACTTC. The sequence links TRBV5-6 to TRBJ2-7; the D gene is perhaps TRBD1 or TRBD2, as each covers 5 bases. V was cut back by 4 bases and J by 5 bases, leaving a gap of 16 bases between them. The germline V gene supplies CDR1 SGHDT and CDR2 YYEEEE. The CDR3 numbers 14 residues from cysteine through phenylalanine. CDR3 DNA only is kept here, 42 bases in frame from base 1.